The 20 T cell receptor beta chains below all came from one sample that was sequenced in a study of blood T cells in healthy people across ages. Next came a second PCR, run for about 7 to 12 cycles, which used a sample-barcoded 5' primer along with a J-beta primer mix. TCRdb itself ran the 5' RACE reads through MiXCR, one entry per CDR3 protein. In the table there are around 1.5 million distinct CDR3 sequences, 42% of which are singletons. Sequences were obtained from blood. The source of these receptors is a woman aged 18-30 years in good health.

This clonotype has just a few counts. This chain links TRBV6-6 with TRBJ1-1; no firm D call. V lost 2 bases and J lost 4, with 8 bases in between. CDR1 is MNHNY, CDR2 SVGAGI, per germline (reference sequence). This CDR3 region has 13 residues. The CDR3 sequence: CASSYGLSTEAFF. CDR3 in DNA: TGTGCCAGCAGTTACGGTCTTTCCACTGAAGCTTTCTTT.

This clonotype was found a few times. The J gene is TRBJ1-1, the V gene TRBV7-9; 7 bases agree with TRBD1. Germline loops: CDR1 SEHNR, CDR2 FQNEAQ (reference sequence). The junction had 10 bases not matched to a gene; V was cut back by 2 bases and J by 7 bases. The CDR3 runs to 15 residues. CDR3 region: CASSLTTGRANEAFF. In DNA, the CDR3 is TGTGCCAGCAGCTTAACGACAGGGAGGGCCAATGAAGCTTTCTTT.

This chain links TRBV4-1 with TRBJ2-7; 10 nucleotides line up with TRBD2. The germline gives CDR1 MGHRA, CDR2 YSYEKL. This CDR3 is built from 19 residues. J was trimmed by 3 bases and V by 0 bases; bases with no gene match: 14. CDR3 region: CASSQDGEREGPLGYEQYF. DNA of the CDR3: TGCGCCAGCAGCCAAGACGGGGAGCGGGAGGGCCCGCTCGGCTACGAGCAGTACTTC.

V gene TRBV5-1 combines with J gene TRBJ2-3, with TRBD2 matching over 7 bases. Germline V lookup: CDR1 SGHRS, CDR2 YFSETQ. The length of the CDR3 is 15 residues. The V gene end was trimmed by 4 bases and the J gene end by 9 bases; junction bases not matched to a gene: 14. The CDR3 bases are TGCGCCAGCAGCCCACGGGACTACCCACCTCGGACGCAGTATTTT. Amino acid sequence: CASSPRDYPPRTQYF.

The rearrangement uses TRBV5-1 and TRBJ2-7, with D possibly TRBD2 on 5 matching bases. Germline loops: CDR1 SGHRS, CDR2 YFSETQ. The CDR3 covers 16 residues. Trimming pared 0 bases from V and 0 bases from J, leaving 13 bases between. The CDR3 sequence is CASSLVARYDSYEQYF. In DNA form, the CDR3 reads TGCGCCAGCAGCTTGGTAGCGAGATACGACTCCTACGAGCAGTACTTC.

The rearrangement links TRBV27 to TRBJ1-1, with TRBD1 matching 11 bases. Germline V gene sequence: CDR1 MNHEY, CDR2 SMNVEV (reference sequence). This CDR3 has 15 residues. J was trimmed by 5 bases and V by 5 bases; bases with no gene match: 7. CDR3 region: CASSRTGGEPTEAFF. The DNA for the CDR3 is TGTGCCAGCAGTCGGACAGGGGGCGAACCGACTGAAGCTTTCTTT.

This clonotype was counted only a few times. This chain uses TRBV7-2 with TRBJ1-5, with D unresolved. Deletions cut 4 bases from V and 0 bases from J, with 10 bases between. The CDR3 runs 15 residues. Germline assignment: CDR1 SGHTA and CDR2 FQGNSA. CDR3 in amino acids: CASSYRWGSNQPQHF. The CDR3 coding sequence is TGTGCCAGCAGCTATCGATGGGGTAGCAATCAGCCCCAGCATTTT.

V usage is TRBV10-3 and J usage is TRBJ1-6, with TRBD1 matching over 11 bases. CDR1 ENHRY and CDR2 SYGVKD come from the germline V gene. CDR3 length: 15 residues. V was pared by 9 bases and J by 7 bases, with 8 bases of the junction left unmatched. The CDR3 DNA follows: TGTGCCATAGGACAGGGGGCTCATGGCAATTCACCCCTCCACTTT. Residues: CAIGQGAHGNSPLHF.

The chain is built from TRBV2 and TRBJ2-3, with D unresolved. Germline V lookup: CDR1 SNHLY, CDR2 FYNNEI. The CDR3 runs to 13 residues. Trimming took 8 bases from V and 9 from J, leaving 18 bases between them. CDR3 loop: CASRGSGELTQYF. In nucleotides, the CDR3 is TGTGCCAGCCGCGGTAGTGGAGAGCTGACGCAGTATTTT.

V and J are TRBV2 and TRBJ1-1; TRBD1 is a possible D gene (6 bases). Germline values: CDR1 SNHLY, CDR2 FYNNEI. This CDR3 has 12 residues. Trimming left V 5 bases short and J 11 bases short, with 15 bases between. The CDR3 is CASSTRDTGAFF. The CDR3 DNA follows: TGTGCCAGCAGTACTCGGGACACAGGGGCTTTCTTT.

This clonotype was observed at least ten times. This chain links TRBV7-2 with TRBJ2-3; 7 positions agree with TRBD1. CDR3 size: 15 residues. Looked up from germline, CDR1 is SGHTA and CDR2 is FQGNSA. V lost 5 bases and J lost 0; bases outside the gene matches: 5. The CDR3 sequence is CASSRGQPSTDTQYF. DNA for the CDR3: TGTGCCAGCAGCCGGGGACAGCCAAGCACAGATACGCAGTATTTT.

The gene calls are TRBV12-5 and TRBJ2-1; D is ambiguous. The CDR3 covers 12 residues. V lost 7 bases to trimming and J lost 1 base, with 5 bases between them. Germline V CDR1 and CDR2: LGHNT, FRNRAP. This CDR3 reads CASAVSYNEQFF. CDR3 DNA sequence: TGTGCTAGTGCTGTATCCTACAATGAGCAGTTCTTC. The complete variable domain, with remaining parts taken from reference TRBV12-5 and TRBJ2-1, reads DARVTQTPRHKVTEMGQEVTMRCQPILGHNTVFWYRQTMMQGLELLAYFRNRAPLDDSGMPKDRFSAEMPDATLATLKIQPSEPRDSAVYFCASAVSYNEQFFGPGTRLTVL.

This clonotype was observed a single time. This sequence joins TRBV2 and TRBJ1-1; TRBD1 might be the D (6 bases). V gave up 4 bases and J gave up 1 base, with 10 bases separating them. Germline V gene lookup returns CDR1 SNHLY and CDR2 FYNNEI. The CDR3 totals 14 residues. CDR3 loop: CASSAKGGNTEAFF. CDR3 coding DNA: TGTGCCAGCAGTGCGAAAGGGGGGAACACTGAAGCTTTCTTT.

This clonotype showed up just a few times. The J gene is TRBJ2-3, the V gene TRBV27, with TRBD2 matching over 12 bases. CDR3 length equals 22 residues. Per the germline V gene, CDR1 is MNHEY and CDR2 is SMNVEV (reference sequence). V trimming: 6 bases; J trimming: 0 bases; junction bases outside the gene matches: 22. The CDR3: CASRQTPPGLAGARSSTDTQYF. DNA of the CDR3: TGTGCCAGCAGACAAACTCCACCGGGACTAGCGGGCGCTCGATCTAGCACAGATACGCAGTATTTT.

This sequence joins TRBV2 and TRBJ1-2; 8 bases agree with TRBD1. Germline V CDR1 and CDR2: SNHLY, FYNNEI. The CDR3 contains 14 residues. Losses at the gene ends were 7 bases for V and 8 bases for J; bases not matched to a gene: 12. CDR3 nucleotide sequence: TGTGCCAGCATAGGTGTTGTGCAGGGGGCAGGCTACACCTTC. Translated, it gives CASIGVVQGAGYTF.

This clonotype was picked up a small number of times. The chain combines TRBV20-1 with TRBJ2-5; 10 bases align to TRBD2. The V and J ends lost 5 bases and 5 bases, in that order; junction bases with no gene match: 8. The CDR3 is 14 amino acids. The V gene's germline CDR1 is DFQATT and CDR2 SNEGSKA (reference sequence). Written as DNA, the CDR3 is TGCAGTGCTCCCCTAGCGGGAGCTGGGGAGACCCAGTACTTC. This translates into CSAPLAGAGETQYF.

The rearrangement links TRBV18 to TRBJ2-7; D perhaps matches TRBD1 (6 bases). V lost 1 base, J lost 3 bases, and 13 bases lay in between. The germline V gene has CDR1 KGHSH and CDR2 LQKENI. This CDR3 has 15 residues. The CDR3 nucleotides are TGTGCCAGCTCACCACGGCAGGGGAACTTCTACGAGCAGTACTTC. It yields the protein CASSPRQGNFYEQYF. Full variable domain (outside the CDR3, taken from reference TRBV18 and TRBJ2-7): NAGVMQNPRHLVRRRGQEARLRCSPMKGHSHVYWYRQLPEEGLKFMVYLQKENIIDESGMPKERFSAEFPKEGPSILRIQQVVRGDSAAYFCASSPRQGNFYEQYFGPGTRLTVT.

The rearrangement joins TRBV27 to TRBJ1-2; 7 nucleotides match TRBD1. The germline V gene has CDR1 MNHEY and CDR2 SMNVEV (reference sequence). The CDR3 totals 17 residues. Losses at the gene ends were 3 bases for V and 4 bases for J; bases not matched to a gene: 14. The CDR3 is CASSLSESTGAVYGYTF. Written as DNA, the CDR3 is TGTGCCAGCAGTTTGTCCGAATCAACAGGGGCGGTCTATGGCTACACCTTC.

V usage is TRBV28 and J usage is TRBJ2-5, with 9 positions matching TRBD1. CDR3 size: 15 residues. From germline, CDR1 is MDHEN and CDR2 SYDVKM. Trimming at V came to 10 bases and at J to 1 base, leaving 10 bases not matched to a gene. CDR3 coding DNA: TGTGCCACCAGGAGGGACAGGGCTGGCCAAGAGACCCAGTACTTC. Translation: CATRRDRAGQETQYF.

V and J are TRBV12-3 or TRBV12-4 and TRBJ2-5, with 12 positions matching TRBD2. J gave up 2 bases and V 8 bases, and 3 bases lay outside the gene matches. CDR3 size: 14 residues. For the CDR3, the DNA is TGTGCCAGCGGGCTAGCGGGGGGGCAAGAGACCCAGTACTTC. This codes for CASGLAGGQETQYF.